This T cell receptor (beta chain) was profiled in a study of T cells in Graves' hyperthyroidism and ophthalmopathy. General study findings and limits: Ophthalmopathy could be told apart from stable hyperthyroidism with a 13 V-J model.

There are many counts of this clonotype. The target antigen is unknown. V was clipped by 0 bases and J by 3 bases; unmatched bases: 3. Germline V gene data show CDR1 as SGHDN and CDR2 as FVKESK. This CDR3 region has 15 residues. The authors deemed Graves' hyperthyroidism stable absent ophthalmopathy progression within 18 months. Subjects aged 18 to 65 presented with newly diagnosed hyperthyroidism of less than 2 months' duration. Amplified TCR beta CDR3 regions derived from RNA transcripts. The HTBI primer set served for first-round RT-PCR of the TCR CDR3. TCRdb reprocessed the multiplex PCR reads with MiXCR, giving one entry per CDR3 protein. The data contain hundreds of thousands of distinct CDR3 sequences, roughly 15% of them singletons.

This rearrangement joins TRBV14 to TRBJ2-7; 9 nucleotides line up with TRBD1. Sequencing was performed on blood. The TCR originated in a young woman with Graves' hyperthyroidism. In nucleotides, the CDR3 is TGTGCCAGCAGCCAAGAGGGACAGGGATTCTACGAGCAGTACTTC. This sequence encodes CASSQEGQGFYEQYF.